These T cell receptor beta chains were read from a single sample in a study of cytomegalovirus exposure and HLA in healthy donors. Clones were read by immunoSEQ multiplex PCR, and TCRdb kept only the in-frame ones, dropping some. The sample carries around 110,000 clones, around 64% recorded once. The specimen sequenced was PBMCs. The receptors derive from a woman aged 25 to 45 in good health and CMV-seronegative. CDR3s include the opening cysteine and the closing phenylalanine or tryptophan. The D gene is left open where the match is weak. Clone sizes are given selectively: once, few, many, or a class where the clone is expanded.

D gene	clone size	V gene	J gene	CDR3 DNA	CDR3 protein
-	-	TRBV30	TRBJ1-1	TGTGCCTGGAGTCATGGGGGAGGTAGGCGCGCTTTCTTT	CAWSHGGGRRAFF
TRBD2	-	TRBV28	TRBJ2-3	TGTGCCAGCAGTTTTACTAGCGGGAGTCCCGATACGCAGTATTTT	CASSFTSGSPDTQYF
TRBD2	-	TRBV6-5	TRBJ2-7	TGTGCCAGCAGTCCTAGCGGGAGGGACGAGCAGTACTTC	CASSPSGRDEQYF
TRBD1	-	TRBV28	TRBJ1-1	TGTGCCAGCTTGACAGGGGGCGCAATGGGGAGTACTGAAGCTTTCTTT	CASLTGGAMGSTEAFF
-	-	TRBV28	TRBJ2-5	TGTGCCAGCAGTTCTCCAACTAGGCCTAGCCAAGAGACCCAGTACTTC	CASSSPTRPSQETQYF
TRBD1	few	TRBV11-2	TRBJ1-6	TGTGCCAGCAGCCCCCGACAGGGGAGGAATTCACCCCTCCACTTT	CASSPRQGRNSPLHF
TRBD1	-	TRBV9	TRBJ2-7	TGTGCCAGCAGCCTCGGACAGGGTTACCACGAGCAGTACTTC	CASSLGQGYHEQYF
TRBD2	-	TRBV15	TRBJ2-1	TGTGCCACCAGCGGCCGACTAGCGGGAGAGGGCGGGAATGAGCAGTTCTTC	CATSGRLAGEGGNEQFF
TRBD2	-	TRBV9	TRBJ2-3	TGTGCCAGCGGGGCGGGAGTGTATTCAGATACGCAGTATTTT	CASGAGVYSDTQYF
TRBD2	-	TRBV4-1	TRBJ2-1	TGCGCCAGCAGCCAAGATCTTACTAGCGGAAGTGGATACCTGCCTACCTACAATGAGCAGTTCTTC	CASSQDLTSGSGYLPTYNEQFF
TRBD1	-	TRBV28	TRBJ1-4	TGTGCCAGCAGGGCAGGGGGTGGGGCGGCAACAGAAAAACTGTTTTTT	CASRAGGGAATEKLFF
-	-	TRBV27	TRBJ1-2	TGTGCCAGCAGGCCCGGACTGAACTATGGCTACACCTTC	CASRPGLNYGYTF
TRBD2	-	TRBV11-2	TRBJ2-1	TGTGCCAGCAGCTTAGAATCAGCGGGAGGGGTACTCTTC	CASSLESAGGVLF
TRBD1	-	TRBV7-2	TRBJ2-7	TGTGCCAGCAGCTTAGCACAGGGACAGTTAACAACCTACGAGCAGTACTTC	CASSLAQGQLTTYEQYF
TRBD1	-	TRBV19	TRBJ1-1	TGTGCCAGTAGTATAGAGAGACAGGGGAACGCTGAAGCTTTCTTT	CASSIERQGNAEAFF
-	-	TRBV5-1	TRBJ2-5	TGCGCCAGCAGCTTGGCCTCCGGAGAGACCCAGTACTTC	CASSLASGETQYF
TRBD2	-	TRBV6-5	TRBJ2-2	TGTGCCAGCAACCCCGGGACTAGTGGCACCGGGGAGCTGTTTTTT	CASNPGTSGTGELFF
-	-	TRBV7-9	TRBJ1-2	TGTGCCAGCAGCCAAATCACCGACAGGTACTATGGCTACACCTTC	CASSQITDRYYGYTF
-	-	TRBV20-1	TRBJ1-2	TGCAGTGCTAAGCACTATGGCTACACCTTC	CSAKHYGYTF
TRBD1	-	TRBV5-4	TRBJ1-2	TGTGCCAGCAGCTTAGGGGGTGGACAGGGGGCGCGGGGCTACACCTTC	CASSLGGGQGARGYTF
-	-	TRBV2	TRBJ1-1	TGTGCCAGCAGGGGGCAGGGAAACACTGAAGCTTTCTTT	CASRGQGNTEAFF
-	few	TRBV15	TRBJ2-7	TGTGCCACCAGCAGCCTGTTCGCTGGGGCCCGCTCCTACGAGCAGTACTTC	CATSSLFAGARSYEQYF
-	-	TRBV9	TRBJ1-1	TGTGCCAGCAGCGTTTTGACTGACACTGAAGCTTTCTTT	CASSVLTDTEAFF
-	-	TRBV30	TRBJ2-3	TGTGCCTGGAGTATTGAGGGACATTTAATAAGCACAGATACGCAGTATTTT	CAWSIEGHLISTDTQYF
TRBD1	-	TRBV6-1	TRBJ1-5	TGTGCCAGCAGTGAACCTAGGACAGGGACATATAGCAATCAGCCCCAGCATTTT	CASSEPRTGTYSNQPQHF
TRBD1	few	TRBV7-2	TRBJ2-1	TGTGCCAGCAGCTTTCCCCGGGACAGGGGTTGGTACAATGAGCAGTTCTTC	CASSFPRDRGWYNEQFF
-	-	TRBV30	TRBJ1-1	TGTGCCTGGAACAGTGGCATGAACACTGAAGCTTTCTTT	CAWNSGMNTEAFF
TRBD1	-	TRBV11-2	TRBJ2-5	TGTGCCAGCAGCTTAATGCAGGGGGCCCAAGAGATCCAGTACTTC	CASSLMQGAQEIQYF
TRBD2	-	TRBV5-1	TRBJ2-1	TGCGCCAGCAGCGTCGGGGGGAGCGGGAGGGCCAATGGGAATGAGCAGTTCTTC	CASSVGGSGRANGNEQFF
-	-	TRBV19	TRBJ2-5	TGTGCCAGTACTCCCACCAGGGTTCAAGAGACCCAGTACTTC	CASTPTRVQETQYF
TRBD1	-	TRBV30	TRBJ1-6	TGTGCCTGGGGGACAGGGTATACGGATAATTCACCCCTCCACTTT	CAWGTGYTDNSPLHF
-	-	TRBV14	TRBJ1-1	TGTGCCAGCAGCAAACCTGGGACATTGAACACTGAAGCTTTCTTT	CASSKPGTLNTEAFF
TRBD1	few	TRBV18	TRBJ2-5	TGTGCCAGCTCACCAACAGGGGTGGGAGAGACCCAGTACTTC	CASSPTGVGETQYF
-	-	TRBV30	TRBJ2-1	TGTGCCTGGAGTGTACCCGAGACTAGGTACTACAATGAGCAGTTCTTC	CAWSVPETRYYNEQFF
-	-	TRBV12-2	TRBJ2-3	TGTGCAAGTCGCTTAGCGCCACTAGTCCCAGATACGCAGTATTTT	CASRLAPLVPDTQYF
-	-	TRBV19	TRBJ2-5	TGTGCCAGTAGTTATGGAGGGGAGACCCAGTACTTC	CASSYGGETQYF
-	once	TRBV2	TRBJ1-1	TGTGCCAGCAGTTCTCGGGTAGTGAACACTGAAGCTTTCTTT	CASSSRVVNTEAFF
-	few	TRBV9	TRBJ2-7	TGTGCCAGCAGCGTAGCCGGGTTCGGGGAGCAGTACTTC	CASSVAGFGEQYF
TRBD2	-	TRBV5-1	TRBJ2-1	TGCGCCAGCAAATCAGCGGGAGGGCCTGAGGAGCAGTTCTTC	CASKSAGGPEEQFF
-	-	TRBV6-1	TRBJ2-1	TGTGCCAGCAGTGAAGTATTCAATGAGCAGTTCTTC	CASSEVFNEQFF
TRBD2	once	TRBV5-4	TRBJ2-1	TGTGCCAGCAGCCGAGGGACTAGCGGGCAGGACAATGAGCAGTTCTTC	CASSRGTSGQDNEQFF
TRBD1	-	TRBV6-1	TRBJ1-2	TGTGCCAGCAGTCAATGGACAGGGTATGGCTACACCTTC	CASSQWTGYGYTF
-	-	TRBV18	TRBJ2-7	TGTGCCAGCTCACTGGTGCAGGGTCCATACGAGCAGTACTTC	CASSLVQGPYEQYF
TRBD2	once	TRBV28	TRBJ2-1	TGTGCCAGCAGTTTATTTGCTAGCGGAGCTGGCAATGAGCAGTTCTTC	CASSLFASGAGNEQFF
-	-	TRBV28	TRBJ2-5	TGTGCCAGCAGTTTCCCCCAGGGCGGGGAAGAGACCCAGTACTTC	CASSFPQGGEETQYF